This is a list of T cell receptor beta chains from one sample in a study of shared clonotypes between healthy human individuals. Assay: immunoSEQ multiplex PCR; the TCRdb copy retains only in-frame clones and omits some. This sample yields over a million clones, of which 95% to 99% are seen a single time; about 0.42% belongs to the top ten. Sample: naive CD4+ T cells sorted from blood. All receptors come from a man aged 30 to 39 in good health. Each CDR3 is given with its conserved first and last residue. The D gene is left open where the match is weak.

CDR3aa: CASSQFPGTSGNTGELFF
j_gene: TRBJ2-2
d_gene: TRBD2
v_gene: TRBV4-1

CDR3aa: CASSLVDSTGELFF
j_gene: TRBJ2-2
d_gene: NA
v_gene: TRBV5-4

CDR3aa: CASSKIGLGPQHF
j_gene: TRBJ1-5
d_gene: NA
v_gene: TRBV6-5

CDR3aa: CARTGLAKNIQYF
j_gene: TRBJ2-4
d_gene: TRBD1
v_gene: TRBV2

CDR3aa: CASSSGTANQPQHF
j_gene: TRBJ1-5
d_gene: TRBD1
v_gene: TRBV6-6

CDR3aa: CASSLFGAANTEAFF
j_gene: TRBJ1-1
d_gene: NA
v_gene: TRBV7-2

CDR3aa: CASSPRTSGASTDTQYF
j_gene: TRBJ2-3
d_gene: TRBD2
v_gene: TRBV18

CDR3aa: CASSFSGSLTDTQYF
j_gene: TRBJ2-3
d_gene: NA
v_gene: TRBV5-4

CDR3aa: CASSTARDREHEQYF
j_gene: TRBJ2-7
d_gene: TRBD1
v_gene: TRBV6-6

CDR3aa: CASSYFQMGTDTQYF
j_gene: TRBJ2-3
d_gene: NA
v_gene: TRBV9

CDR3aa: CASQGTNTGELFF
j_gene: TRBJ2-2
d_gene: NA
v_gene: TRBV28

CDR3aa: CASSENLNTEAFF
j_gene: TRBJ1-1
d_gene: NA
v_gene: TRBV2

CDR3aa: CASSLGLAGLQETQYF
j_gene: TRBJ2-5
d_gene: TRBD2
v_gene: TRBV5-1

CDR3aa: CAISESGGEVGYTF
j_gene: TRBJ1-2
d_gene: NA
v_gene: TRBV10-3

CDR3aa: CASSPRGTTNEKLFF
j_gene: TRBJ1-4
d_gene: NA
v_gene: TRBV18

CDR3aa: CATSSQAGGGQPQHF
j_gene: TRBJ1-5
d_gene: TRBD1
v_gene: TRBV15

CDR3aa: CASSQVTGTSGYNEQFF
j_gene: TRBJ2-1
d_gene: TRBD2
v_gene: TRBV4-2

CDR3aa: CASSFGEGNTGELFF
j_gene: TRBJ2-2
d_gene: TRBD2
v_gene: TRBV9

CDR3aa: CSVDSSGIYNEQFF
j_gene: TRBJ2-1
d_gene: TRBD2
v_gene: TRBV29-1

CDR3aa: CSVNRDRGTGQYF
j_gene: TRBJ2-7
d_gene: TRBD1
v_gene: TRBV29-1

CDR3aa: CASSLKAGQGEKLFF
j_gene: TRBJ1-4
d_gene: TRBD1
v_gene: TRBV7-9

CDR3aa: CAIGGRFSNQPQHF
j_gene: TRBJ1-5
d_gene: TRBD1
v_gene: TRBV2

CDR3aa: CASSLERGTEAFF
j_gene: TRBJ1-1
d_gene: NA
v_gene: TRBV7-7

CDR3aa: CASTLAGWEYNEQFF
j_gene: TRBJ2-1
d_gene: TRBD2
v_gene: TRBV28

CDR3aa: CASSFTYWERHNEQFF
j_gene: TRBJ2-1
d_gene: NA
v_gene: TRBV11-2

CDR3aa: CASSPLGGARDGYTF
j_gene: TRBJ1-2
d_gene: NA
v_gene: TRBV18

CDR3aa: CASSLGRNTIYF
j_gene: TRBJ1-3
d_gene: NA
v_gene: TRBV7-9

CDR3aa: CASSLTGGGPYEQYF
j_gene: TRBJ2-7
d_gene: TRBD1
v_gene: TRBV5-1

CDR3aa: CASSSYPTEGEDTQYF
j_gene: TRBJ2-3
d_gene: NA
v_gene: TRBV5-1

CDR3aa: CAIRGYRGDEQFF
j_gene: TRBJ2-1
d_gene: NA
v_gene: TRBV10-3

CDR3aa: CSVEVGGTSSYNEQFF
j_gene: TRBJ2-1
d_gene: NA
v_gene: TRBV29-1

CDR3aa: CASSPDSRDYNEQFF
j_gene: TRBJ2-1
d_gene: NA
v_gene: TRBV6-5

CDR3aa: CASSFPTSGRAGEQYF
j_gene: TRBJ2-7
d_gene: TRBD2
v_gene: TRBV5-4

CDR3aa: CASSTLAGAWEQYF
j_gene: TRBJ2-7
d_gene: NA
v_gene: TRBV6-5

CDR3aa: CASSRLTGQGAHYGYTF
j_gene: TRBJ1-2
d_gene: TRBD1
v_gene: TRBV27

CDR3aa: CASSFSGAAYEQYF
j_gene: TRBJ2-7
d_gene: TRBD2
v_gene: TRBV5-4

CDR3aa: CASSVNQLQHEQFF
j_gene: TRBJ2-1
d_gene: NA
v_gene: TRBV6-4

CDR3aa: CASSVGALTGEDTQYF
j_gene: TRBJ2-3
d_gene: NA
v_gene: TRBV9

CDR3aa: CASSEKTGGVEYEQYF
j_gene: TRBJ2-7
d_gene: TRBD1
v_gene: TRBV5-1

CDR3aa: CASSFGTGRWEKLFF
j_gene: TRBJ1-4
d_gene: TRBD1
v_gene: TRBV5-1

CDR3aa: CASRSQGDSYNEQFF
j_gene: TRBJ2-1
d_gene: TRBD1
v_gene: TRBV5-4